The clone carrying this TCR beta chain showed up just once. Its antigen is as yet unknown. The authors isolated CD4+ T cells after roughly eleven days of culture. PCR-confirmed SARS-CoV-2 infection occurred in the person between March and December 2020. Each participant was administered two doses of either the BNT162b2 or the mRNA-1273 vaccine. Cells had half their medium changed to IL-2 medium on days 3 and 7. The data originate from a study of vaccination effects on CD4 cells after COVID-19. Overall study: After vaccination, samples were taken early and late from three convalescent patients. Cultures used about 2 million PBMC per well, approximately 9.7 IU/ml IL-2 and about 10 ug/ml peptides.

CDR3 length equals 14 residues. The V end lost 9 bases, the J end lost 7 bases, and 21 bases lay between the germline ends. CDR1 and CDR2 (germline): SGHTA, FQGNSA. Clones were read by immunoSEQ multiplex PCR, and TCRdb kept only the in-frame ones, dropping some. The sample records roughly 46,000 clones, about 74% being singletons. This material consisted of CD4+ T cells from PBMCs cultured without peptide, taken after COVID-19 vaccination. The clonotype was recovered from a human donor who had a prior SARS-CoV-2 infection. The chain is built from TRBV7-2 and TRBJ1-2, with D possibly TRBD1 on 6 matching bases. For the CDR3, the DNA is TGTGCCAGTGTCCCCTCGGGGGGGCGGCGTGGCTACACCTTC. Amino acid sequence: CASVPSGGRRGYTF. Looking up the rest from reference TRBV7-2 and TRBJ1-2 gives the full variable domain: GAGVSQSPSNKVTEKGKDVELRCDPISGHTALYWYRQSLGQGLEFLIYFQGNSAPDKSGLPSDRFSAERTGGSVSTLTIQRTQQEDSAVYLCASVPSGGRRGYTFGSGTRLTVV.